The T cell receptor beta chain under discussion was sequenced for a study of identical twins. Study observations and caveats: For monozygotic twins, models underestimated out-of-frame TCR alpha sharing.

Each CDR3 protein gets one entry after TCRdb re-called the 5' RACE reads with MiXCR. The profile shows 450,000 to 650,000 distinct CDR3 sequences, nearly 10% of them singletons. Trimming took off 8 bases at V and 0 bases at J, with 11 bases between the two ends. The CDR3 loop spans 14 amino acids. This clonotype was counted between two and nine times. As yet, its antigen is unknown. The same sample was also studied in work on yellow fever vaccine responses in identical twins.

This sequence joins TRBV12-3 or TRBV12-4 and TRBJ1-5; no firm D call. This TCR came from a woman aged 18-29 years in good health. Specimen: PBMCs. The CDR3 nucleotides read TGTGCCAGCGGCCGGGCGTATAGCAATCAGCCCCAGCATTTT. It encodes CASGRAYSNQPQHF.